The present T cell receptor beta chain was sequenced within a study of shared clonotypes between healthy human individuals. In regard to this clone: Antigen specificity is unknown.

Study-level points and caveats: On the whole, naive subsets had larger estimated richness than memory subsets had. Approximately 5% was the fraction of naive CD4 clonotypes found shared across a few donors.

It was at deep level that the assay was run. Every subset had its genomic DNA shared out evenly among several immunoSEQ plates. The assay was immunoSEQ multiplex PCR, and TCRdb's table has in-frame clones only and misses some. The sample records around 340,000 clones, about 70% being singletons. Sequencing was carried out using memory CD4+ T cells sorted from blood. Subset given: CD45RA-negative fraction. This TCR was recovered from a man aged 30 to 45 in good health.

This CDR3 reads CASSQDRLYEQYF. The CDR3 DNA follows: TGCGCCAGCAGCCAAGATCGGTTATACGAGCAGTACTTC. The chain carries TRBV4-3 and TRBJ2-7; no reliable D call. Germline-derived CDR1 and CDR2 are LGHNA and YSLEER. CDR3 length: 13 residues. The V end lost 0 bases, the J end lost 4 bases, and 7 bases lay between the germline ends.